The rows below give T cell receptor beta chains drawn from one sample of a study of cytotoxic CD8 clonotypes in ibrutinib-treated CLL. Produced via immunoSEQ multiplex PCR; TCRdb's table is partial and in-frame only. The sample has around 20,000 clones, over 75% seen once; the top ten hold approximately 5%. The material sequenced was PBMCs, taken before ibrutinib treatment. Every receptor here comes from a human donor with chronic lymphocytic leukemia. CDR3s leave out the opening cysteine and the closing phenylalanine or tryptophan. The order of the fields is J gene, V gene, CDR3 protein.

>TRBJ2-2|TRBV7-2
ASSLVSRGTGELF
>TRBJ1-1|TRBV7-2
ASSRTLSPEAF
>TRBJ1-6|TRBV19
ASSSRGGSPLH
>TRBJ1-1|TRBV30
AWSVLGRPMNTEAF
>TRBJ1-3|TRBV4-2
ASSSGTFPSGNTIY
>TRBJ2-7|TRBV11-3
ASSPGTSYEQY
>TRBJ2-7|TRBV13
ASSLGSWGSLNHEQY
>TRBJ2-2|TRBV11-2
ASSGQLRELF
>TRBJ2-2|TRBV6-4
ASSDGAGNAGELF
>TRBJ2-5|TRBV28
ASRPTLGYQETQY